This T cell receptor beta chain comes out of a study of T cells in Graves' hyperthyroidism and ophthalmopathy. Findings and caveats of the study: Most clonotypes expanded in the thyroid (above 0.001) were also present in blood.

About this clonotype: Its antigen is currently unknown.

This CDR3 contains 17 residues. From germline, CDR1 is MDHEN and CDR2 SYDVKM. V lost 2 bases and J lost 3; bases outside the gene matches: 8. It was RNA transcripts that yielded the amplified TCR beta CDR3 regions. The HTBI primer set served for first-round RT-PCR of the TCR CDR3. Via MiXCR, TCRdb re-called the multiplex PCR reads, giving one row per CDR3 protein. The sample records a few hundred thousand distinct CDR3 sequences, 15% to 18% being singletons. Graves' hyperthyroidism without ophthalmopathy progression within 18 months was termed stable. The chain uses TRBV28 and TRBJ2-3; 10 bases agree with TRBD2. This receptor was taken from a young woman with Graves' hyperthyroidism. Sequencing used blood. The CDR3 loop is CASSLASGSSRTDTQYF. The CDR3, as DNA: TGTGCCAGCAGTTTAGCTAGCGGGAGTAGTAGAACAGATACGCAGTATTTT.